This T cell receptor beta chain was captured in a study of graft-versus-host responses after intestinal transplantation. Broader study findings: Across patients carrying graft-donor T cell macrochimerism, allografts held high graft-versus-host to host-versus-graft clonal ratios.

Sequenced by immunoSEQ multiplex PCR; TCRdb stores in-frame clones only, minus some. Of tens of thousands of clones listed, just under 95% were seen once; the top ten hold about 0.3%. Points on this clone: Its antigen is currently unknown.

The specimen comprised unstimulated CD4+ T cells sorted from spleen or lymph node cells, sampled before intestinal transplant. The source is a human donor who received an intestinal transplant.

The CDR3 loop reads CASSVGLAGPNEQFF. In DNA, the CDR3 is TGTGCCAGCAGCGTTGGACTAGCGGGTCCCAATGAGCAGTTCTTC. The chain couples TRBV2 to TRBJ2-1; the match to TRBD2 covers 11 bases. The CDR3 length is 15 residues. In germline, CDR1 is SNHLY, CDR2 FYNNEI. Losses at the gene ends were 6 bases for V and 6 bases for J; bases not matched to a gene: 7. The complete variable domain, with remaining parts taken from reference TRBV2 and TRBJ2-1, reads EPEVTQTPSHQVTQMGQEVILRCVPISNHLYFYWYRQILGQKVEFLVSFYNNEISEKSEIFDDQFSVERPDGSNFTLKIRSTKLEDSAMYFCASSVGLAGPNEQFFGPGTRLTVL.